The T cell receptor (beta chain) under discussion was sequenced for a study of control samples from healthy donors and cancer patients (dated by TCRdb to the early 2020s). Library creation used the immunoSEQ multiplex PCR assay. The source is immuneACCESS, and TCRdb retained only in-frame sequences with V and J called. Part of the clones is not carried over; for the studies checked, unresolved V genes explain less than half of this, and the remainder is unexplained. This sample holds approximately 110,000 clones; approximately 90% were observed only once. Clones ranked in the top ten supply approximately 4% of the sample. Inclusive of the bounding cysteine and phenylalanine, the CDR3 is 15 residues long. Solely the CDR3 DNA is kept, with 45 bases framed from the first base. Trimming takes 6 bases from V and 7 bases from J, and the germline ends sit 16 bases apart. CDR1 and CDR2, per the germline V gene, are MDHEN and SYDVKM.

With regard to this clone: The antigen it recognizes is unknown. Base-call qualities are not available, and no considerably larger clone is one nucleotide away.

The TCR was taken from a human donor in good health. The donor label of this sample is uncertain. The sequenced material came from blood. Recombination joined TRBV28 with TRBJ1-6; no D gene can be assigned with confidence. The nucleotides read TGTGCCAGCAGACTCAACACGGCTGGGAATTCACCCCTCCACTTT. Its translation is CASRLNTAGNSPLHF.